Shown below are 14 T cell receptor beta chains from a single sample sequenced in a study of siplizumab effects on memory and regulatory T cells. Measured with immunoSEQ multiplex PCR; TCRdb has only the in-frame clones, and not every one. The sample has approximately 91,000 clones; 85% to 95% are singletons. Sequencing was done on a sample of CD8+ T cells sorted from blood. These receptors all stem from a human donor in good health.

The V gene is TRBV6-1, the J gene TRBJ2-1; 7 bases line up with TRBD2. This CDR3 spans 16 amino acids. V lost 3 bases, J lost 8 bases, and 13 bases stayed unmatched. The germline CDR1 and CDR2 sequences are MNHNS and SASEGT. The DNA for the CDR3 is TGTGCCAGCAGTGAGACCCCCGGGACTCGGGGGGATGAGCAGTTCTTC. Its translation: CASSETPGTRGDEQFF.

This clone was seen a single time. This chain joins TRBV27 and TRBJ2-1; D possibly corresponds to TRBD2 (7 bases). Trimming took 7 bases from V and 1 from J, leaving 17 bases between them. Germline V lookup: CDR1 MNHEY, CDR2 SMNVEV (reference sequence). The CDR3 is 16 residues long. In DNA, the CDR3 is TGTGCCAGCAAAGAAATTGGGGGGGCTTCCTACAATGAGCAGTTCTTC. It yields the protein CASKEIGGASYNEQFF.

The V call is TRBV28, the J call TRBJ2-1; 12 positions match TRBD2. Trimming took 5 bases from V and 7 from J; bases not matched to a gene: 9. The germline V gene has CDR1 MDHEN and CDR2 SYDVKM. The CDR3 consists of 16 residues. CDR3 nucleotide sequence: TGTGCCAGCAGTCTGGTAACTAGCGGGAGGTGGAATGAGCAGTTCTTC. Amino acids: CASSLVTSGRWNEQFF.

This chain joins TRBV9 and TRBJ2-5; the match to TRBD1 covers 9 bases. This CDR3 comprises 15 residues. CDR1 is SGDLS and CDR2 is YYNGEE in the germline V gene. The V segment lost 0 bases and the J segment 5 bases; nucleotides outside the gene matches: 5. DNA for the CDR3: TGTGCCAGCAGCGTAGCACAGGGGGCCGATGAGACCCAGTACTTC. It encodes CASSVAQGADETQYF.

The chain recombines TRBV5-1 with TRBJ1-2; 7 bases are shared with TRBD1. Germline CDR1 reads SGHRS; CDR2 reads YFSETQ. V lost 4 bases, J lost 2 bases, and 5 bases stayed unmatched. This CDR3 contains 14 residues. The CDR3 region is CASSGTETNYGYTF. The DNA for the CDR3 is TGCGCCAGCAGCGGGACAGAGACGAACTATGGCTACACCTTC.

The gene calls are TRBV6-1 and TRBJ1-1; tentative D call: TRBD1 (5 bases). The CDR3 length is 16 residues. V gave up 2 bases and J gave up 2 bases, with 15 bases separating them. Germline assignment: CDR1 MNHNS and CDR2 SASEGT. The CDR3 coding sequence is TGTGCCAGCAGTGAATTCTGGCCGACAGATAACACTGAAGCTTTCTTT. Its protein product is CASSEFWPTDNTEAFF.

The chain couples TRBV9 to TRBJ1-5; unclear D gene. In germline, CDR1 is SGDLS, CDR2 YYNGEE. Trimming removed 0 bases at V and 7 bases at J, with 14 bases between. This CDR3 is built from 15 residues. The CDR3 spells CASSVEGRRGQPQHF. Written as DNA, the CDR3 is TGTGCCAGCAGCGTAGAGGGCCGGCGAGGACAGCCCCAGCATTTT.

CDR3 coding DNA: TGTGCCAGCAGTTTATCGGGGGTGGGATCCCAGGAGACCCAGTACTTC. This sequence encodes CASSLSGVGSQETQYF. This chain uses TRBV27 with TRBJ2-5, with D perhaps being TRBD1 or TRBD2 (5 bases each). This CDR3 is 16 amino acids long. Germline V gives CDR1 MNHEY, CDR2 SMNVEV (reference sequence). Trimming took off 0 bases at V and 5 bases at J, with 16 bases between the two ends.

V and J are TRBV9 and TRBJ2-3, with TRBD2 matching over 11 bases. This CDR3 is 16 amino acids long. CDR1 SGDLS and CDR2 YYNGEE come from the germline V gene. V shed 3 bases, J shed 2 bases, and the junction held 5 bases outside the gene matches. CDR3 DNA: TGTGCCAGCAGCGCGCTAGCGGGAGGACTCACAGATACGCAGTATTTT. Amino acids: CASSALAGGLTDTQYF.

The chain combines TRBV9 with TRBJ2-3; 8 bases align to TRBD1. Germline values: CDR1 SGDLS, CDR2 YYNGEE. This CDR3 contains 16 residues. V was pared by 3 bases and J by 2 bases, with 8 bases of the junction left unmatched. As DNA, the CDR3 is TGTGCCAGCAGCGGTCAGGGGGCCCCATACACAGATACGCAGTATTTT. Its translation is CASSGQGAPYTDTQYF.

The chain uses TRBV2 and TRBJ2-7; TRBD1 agrees at 10 bases. V lost 5 bases to trimming and J lost 3 bases; unmatched junction nucleotides: 7. The CDR3 covers 15 residues. Germline V gene data show CDR1 as SNHLY and CDR2 as FYNNEI. The chain's CDR3 is CASSNPGTGDYEQYF. CDR3 nucleotide sequence: TGTGCCAGCAGTAACCCCGGGACAGGGGACTACGAGCAGTACTTC.

The chain joins TRBV4-1 to TRBJ2-7; 8 bases map to TRBD2. CDR1 and CDR2 from the germline V gene are MGHRA and YSYEKL. The CDR3 is 15 amino acids. The junction had 12 bases not matched to a gene; V was cut back by 4 bases and J by 7 bases. The CDR3 coding sequence is TGCGCCAGCAGCCGGGCCCAGGGACTAGATGAGGAGCAGTACTTC. Translating it yields CASSRAQGLDEEQYF.

The V gene is TRBV27, the J gene TRBJ2-1, with a possible D match to TRBD2 (6 bases). The length of the CDR3 is 17 residues. CDR1 and CDR2 from the germline V gene are MNHEY and SMNVEV (reference sequence). The V gene lost 2 bases and the J gene lost 5 bases, with 19 bases spanning the gap. CDR3 DNA sequence: TGTGCCAGCAGTTTAAGGGCTGGGACTGGCTATAACAATGAGCAGTTCTTC. It codes for CASSLRAGTGYNNEQFF.

By share, this clone counts as medium-sized. The chain has TRBV19 and TRBJ2-7; D is undetermined. Looked up from germline, CDR1 is LNHDA and CDR2 is SQIVND (reference sequence). V was trimmed by 2 bases and J by 4 bases, leaving 12 bases between them. The length of the CDR3 is 14 residues. DNA for the CDR3: TGTGCCAGTAGTATAAAGGGCGGTAGATACGAGCAGTACTTC. This encodes CASSIKGGRYEQYF.